This TCR beta chain was captured in a study of cytomegalovirus exposure and HLA in healthy donors. Study information: Later analysis reported that the roughly 120 validation repertoires shared the platform of the roughly 630 first-cohort repertoires. Study findings and constraints: First-cohort TCR clusters tended to co-occur in the 130 or so validation repertoires, a later analysis found. Cytomegalovirus-associated status was assigned to some 160 TCR beta chains.

V gave up 0 bases and J gave up 5 bases; unmatched junction bases: 5. Germline V CDR1 and CDR2: SGHDT, YYEEEE. The CDR3 length is 15 residues. Separation from the roughly 600-subject first cohort characterized the roughly 130-subject validation cohort, to which the donors belonged. Comments on this clone: The antigen is unknown.

Profiling relied on immunoSEQ multiplex PCR, and the TCRdb table lists in-frame clones only, not all of them. The sample has fewer than 90,000 clones; roughly 80% are singletons. Sequenced sample: PBMCs. The chain carries TRBV5-6 and TRBJ2-7, with 10 bases identical to TRBD2. The receptor was derived from a woman aged 18-35 years in good health and CMV-seropositive. CDR3 DNA sequence: TGTGCCAGCAGCTTGGTTACTAGCGGGGCCCACGAGCAGTACTTC. Protein product: CASSLVTSGAHEQYF.